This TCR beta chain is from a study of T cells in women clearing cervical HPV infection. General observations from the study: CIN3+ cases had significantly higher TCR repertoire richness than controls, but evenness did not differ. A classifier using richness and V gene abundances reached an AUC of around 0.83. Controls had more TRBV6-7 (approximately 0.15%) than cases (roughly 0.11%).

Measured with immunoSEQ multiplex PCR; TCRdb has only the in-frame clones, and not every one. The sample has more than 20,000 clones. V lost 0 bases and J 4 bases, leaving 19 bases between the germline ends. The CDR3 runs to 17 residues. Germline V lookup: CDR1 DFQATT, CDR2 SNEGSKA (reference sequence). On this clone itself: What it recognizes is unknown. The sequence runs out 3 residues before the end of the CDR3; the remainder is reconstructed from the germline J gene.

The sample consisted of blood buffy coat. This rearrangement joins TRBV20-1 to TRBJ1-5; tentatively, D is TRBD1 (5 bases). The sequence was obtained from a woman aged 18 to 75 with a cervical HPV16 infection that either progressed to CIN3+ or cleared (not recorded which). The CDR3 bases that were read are TGCAGTGCTAGAGATCTGGGGGGGAAGGTTATGAATCAGCCC. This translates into CSARDLGGKVMNQP. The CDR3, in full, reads CSARDLGGKVMNQPQHF.